Given below is one TCR beta chain in context. This sample was taken from a study of cytomegalovirus exposure and HLA in healthy donors. PCR amplification relied on 60 Vbeta primers (plus 13 Jbeta primers). Assay: immunoSEQ multiplex PCR; the TCRdb copy retains only in-frame clones and omits some. The sample shows approximately 150,000 clones, roughly four fifths of them seen only once. The CDR3 has 13 amino acids. Between the trimmed V and J ends, which lost 8 bases and 2 bases, there was a span of 10 bases. Germline V gene sequence: CDR1 MDHEN, CDR2 SYDVKM. This receptor was taken from a male donor in good health and CMV-seronegative. The chain is built from TRBV28 and TRBJ2-1; TRBD2 is a possible D gene (7 bases). Sample: PBMCs. The CDR3 spells CASGGGAYNEQFF. As DNA, the CDR3 is TGTGCCAGCGGGGGGGGCGCCTACAATGAGCAGTTCTTC.